These 16 T cell receptor beta chains were all obtained from the same sample, sequenced in a study of T cells in Graves' hyperthyroidism and ophthalmopathy. Amplification targeted TCR beta CDR3 regions from RNA transcripts. RT-PCR in the first round (using the HTBI primer set) targeted the TCR CDR3. TCRdb itself ran the multiplex PCR reads through MiXCR, one entry per CDR3 protein. Of about 640,000 distinct CDR3 sequences listed, about 20% were seen once; the top ten hold 34%. Input material: blood. These receptor sequences come from a man aged 25 to 40 with Graves' ophthalmopathy.

The rearrangement links TRBV10-1 to TRBJ2-3; 10 bases align to TRBD2. CDR3 length: 15 residues. With V trimmed by 4 bases and J by 6 bases, 7 bases remained unmatched. The germline V gene has CDR1 WNHNN and CDR2 SYGVQD (reference sequence). The CDR3 is CASSGSSGRVDTQYF. The CDR3 nucleotides are TGCGCCAGCAGTGGGTCTAGCGGGAGAGTGGATACGCAGTATTTT.

This clonotype has a handful of counts. The chain joins TRBV7-2 to TRBJ1-5, with D unresolved. Between the trimmed V and J ends, which lost 3 bases and 7 bases, there was a span of 13 bases. This CDR3 comprises 14 residues. Germline loops: CDR1 SGHTA, CDR2 FQGNSA. This CDR3 reads CASSFNEGWQPQHF. CDR3 nucleotides: TGTGCCAGCAGCTTTAATGAGGGTTGGCAGCCCCAGCATTTT. The complete variable domain, with remaining parts taken from reference TRBV7-2 and TRBJ1-5, reads GAGVSQSPSNKVTEKGKDVELRCDPISGHTALYWYRQSLGQGLEFLIYFQGNSAPDKSGLPSDRFSAERTGGSVSTLTIQRTQQEDSAVYLCASSFNEGWQPQHFGDGTRLSIL.

The chain links TRBV11-2 to TRBJ1-1, with D possibly TRBD1 on 5 matching bases. V was trimmed by 4 bases and J by 5 bases, leaving 17 bases between them. The CDR3 contains 15 residues. The germline V gene encodes CDR1 SGHAT and CDR2 FQNNGV. CDR3 nucleotides: TGTGCCAGCAGCTCATCCTCTCAGGGTCATACTGAAGCTTTCTTT. Translating it yields CASSSSSQGHTEAFF. Based on the CDR3 plus reference TRBV11-2 and TRBJ1-1, the full variable domain is EAGVAQSPRYKIIEKRQSVAFWCNPISGHATLYWYQQILGQGPKLLIQFQNNGVVDDSQLPKDRFSAERLKGVDSTLKIQPAKLEDSAVYLCASSSSSQGHTEAFFGQGTRLTVV.

This clonotype was counted many times. The rearrangement links TRBV30 to TRBJ2-3, with 9 bases lining up with TRBD1. Germline CDR1 is GTSNPN and CDR2 is SVGIG (reference sequence). After removal of 0 bases from V and 8 bases from J, the junction contained 12 bases not matched to a gene. This CDR3 has 16 amino acids. The CDR3 DNA follows: TGTGCCTGGAGTGTAAAGGGACAGGGCGGGTTTTTTACGCAGTATTTT. Protein: CAWSVKGQGGFFTQYF.

This clonotype has ten or more counts. The genes are TRBV30 and TRBJ1-5; D is possibly TRBD1 (6 bases). CDR3 length: 13 amino acids. V shed 0 bases and J shed 9 bases, with 12 bases lying between them. Per germline, CDR1 GTSNPN and CDR2 SVGIG (reference sequence). CDR3 DNA sequence: TGTGCCTGGAGTGTTGGGGGCGTTGGGCCCCAGCATTTT. This sequence encodes CAWSVGGVGPQHF.

This clonotype was counted only a few times. The genes are TRBV14 and TRBJ2-7; 12 bases are shared with TRBD2. The CDR3 length is 16 residues. V lost 0 bases and J lost 6; bases outside the gene matches: 6. Looked up from germline, CDR1 is SGHDN and CDR2 is FVKESK. DNA of the CDR3: TGTGCCAGCAGCCAAGAGAGACTAGCGGGAGCCTCCGAGCAGTACTTC. This translates into CASSQERLAGASEQYF.

The J gene is TRBJ2-2, the V gene TRBV19; TRBD1 might be the D (6 bases). V lost 6 bases and J 0 bases, leaving 14 bases between the germline ends. The CDR3 sequence is 16 residues long. Per germline, CDR1 LNHDA and CDR2 SQIVND (reference sequence). In DNA form, the CDR3 reads TGTGCCAGTAGGAATCACAGGGTTTCGAACACCGGGGAGCTGTTTTTT. Amino acid sequence: CASRNHRVSNTGELFF.

As to this clonotype: At one of its ends the junction is not consistent with the germline gene, which may arise from a read error. This sequence joins TRBV6-2 or TRBV6-3 and TRBJ2-3; 10 bases match TRBD2. The CDR3 consists of 14 residues. CDR1 is MNHEY and CDR2 is SVGEGT in the germline V gene. The CDR3 is CASSLGLASDTRYF. CDR3 in DNA: TGTGCCAGCAGTTTGGGACTAGCGTCAGATACGCGGTATTTT.

The table lists this clonotype with many counts. This sequence joins TRBV20-1 and TRBJ2-1, with a tentative D call TRBD2 (6 bases). The germline V gene has CDR1 DFQATT and CDR2 SNEGSKA (reference sequence). V lost 0 bases to trimming and J lost 12 bases, with 15 bases between them. The CDR3 runs to 13 residues. The CDR3 DNA is TGCAGTGCTAGAGATAATACGGGAGTCGGGCAGTTCTTC. It specifies CSARDNTGVGQFF.

This clonotype was observed a handful of times. The CDR3 sequence: CASSYPPLERRTDTQYF. DNA of the CDR3: TGTGCCAGCAGTTACCCACCACTGGAGCGGCGCACAGATACGCAGTATTTT. The chain couples TRBV6-2 or TRBV6-3 to TRBJ2-3; a possible D gene is TRBD2 (5 bases). This CDR3 has 17 residues. In germline, CDR1 is MNHEY, CDR2 SVGEGT. V was shortened by 2 bases and J by 1 base, with 16 bases between the two germline ends.

This chain links TRBV11-2 with TRBJ2-3, with 8 bases aligning to TRBD1. Per germline, CDR1 SGHAT and CDR2 FQNNGV. The CDR3 loop spans 15 amino acids. J lost 2 bases, V lost 1 base, and 2 bases had no gene match. This CDR3 reads CASSLGTGFTDTQYF. The CDR3 bases are TGTGCCAGCAGCTTAGGGACAGGGTTCACAGATACGCAGTATTTT. Filled out from reference TRBV11-2 and TRBJ2-3, the complete variable domain reads EAGVAQSPRYKIIEKRQSVAFWCNPISGHATLYWYQQILGQGPKLLIQFQNNGVVDDSQLPKDRFSAERLKGVDSTLKIQPAKLEDSAVYLCASSLGTGFTDTQYFGPGTRLTVL.

This clonotype was picked up a small number of times. The chain combines TRBV7-9 with TRBJ2-1, with 13 bases aligning to TRBD2. Germline V lookup: CDR1 SEHNR, CDR2 FQNEAQ (reference sequence). This CDR3 comprises 14 residues. The junction had 4 bases not matched to a gene; V was cut back by 4 bases and J by 10 bases. The CDR3 DNA follows: TGTGCCAGCAGCTCCCCGGGACTAGCGGGAGAGCAGTTCTTC. Protein: CASSSPGLAGEQFF.

In this sample, this clonotype turned up a few times. CDR3 protein: CAISSPGLAGVLTDTQYF. DNA for the CDR3: TGTGCCATCAGCTCCCCCGGACTAGCGGGAGTTCTGACAGATACGCAGTATTTT. The chain has TRBV10-3 and TRBJ2-3, with TRBD2 matching 13 bases. The CDR3 contains 18 residues. V lost 6 bases to trimming and J lost 3 bases; unmatched junction nucleotides: 12. Germline V gene lookup returns CDR1 ENHRY and CDR2 SYGVKD.

This clonotype was seen more than once but under ten times. V gene TRBV28 combines with J gene TRBJ2-1, with D perhaps matching TRBD2 (6 bases). Trimming took 7 bases from V and 7 from J, leaving 17 bases between them. Germline V gene lookup returns CDR1 MDHEN and CDR2 SYDVKM. This CDR3 contains 14 residues. CDR3 DNA: TGTGCCAGCAATAGGGGAGGCGCGGTGAATGAGCAGTTCTTC. It specifies CASNRGGAVNEQFF.

This clonotype was recorded a few times. The gene calls are TRBV2 and TRBJ1-1; D is unclear. Looked up from germline, CDR1 is SNHLY and CDR2 is FYNNEI. With 4 bases removed from V and 0 bases from J, the gap between germline ends came to 9 bases. This CDR3 is built from 14 residues. The CDR3 loop is CASSVKALNTEAFF. The CDR3 DNA is TGTGCCAGCAGTGTTAAGGCCCTGAACACTGAAGCTTTCTTT.

The chain employs TRBV28 and TRBJ2-3; 11 bases fit TRBD2. This CDR3 has 16 amino acids. V shed 3 bases and J 4 bases; nucleotides not matched to a gene: 6. Germline values: CDR1 MDHEN, CDR2 SYDVKM. The CDR3 DNA sequence: TGTGCCAGCAGTTTCTCAGGACTAGCGGGCCCAGATACGCAGTATTTT. This codes for CASSFSGLAGPDTQYF. The full variable domain, with the rest looked up from reference TRBV28 and TRBJ2-3, is DVKVTQSSRYLVKRTGEKVFLECVQDMDHENMFWYRQDPGLGLRLIYFSYDVKMKEKGDIPEGYSVSREKKERFSLILESASTNQTSMYLCASSFSGLAGPDTQYFGPGTRLTVL.